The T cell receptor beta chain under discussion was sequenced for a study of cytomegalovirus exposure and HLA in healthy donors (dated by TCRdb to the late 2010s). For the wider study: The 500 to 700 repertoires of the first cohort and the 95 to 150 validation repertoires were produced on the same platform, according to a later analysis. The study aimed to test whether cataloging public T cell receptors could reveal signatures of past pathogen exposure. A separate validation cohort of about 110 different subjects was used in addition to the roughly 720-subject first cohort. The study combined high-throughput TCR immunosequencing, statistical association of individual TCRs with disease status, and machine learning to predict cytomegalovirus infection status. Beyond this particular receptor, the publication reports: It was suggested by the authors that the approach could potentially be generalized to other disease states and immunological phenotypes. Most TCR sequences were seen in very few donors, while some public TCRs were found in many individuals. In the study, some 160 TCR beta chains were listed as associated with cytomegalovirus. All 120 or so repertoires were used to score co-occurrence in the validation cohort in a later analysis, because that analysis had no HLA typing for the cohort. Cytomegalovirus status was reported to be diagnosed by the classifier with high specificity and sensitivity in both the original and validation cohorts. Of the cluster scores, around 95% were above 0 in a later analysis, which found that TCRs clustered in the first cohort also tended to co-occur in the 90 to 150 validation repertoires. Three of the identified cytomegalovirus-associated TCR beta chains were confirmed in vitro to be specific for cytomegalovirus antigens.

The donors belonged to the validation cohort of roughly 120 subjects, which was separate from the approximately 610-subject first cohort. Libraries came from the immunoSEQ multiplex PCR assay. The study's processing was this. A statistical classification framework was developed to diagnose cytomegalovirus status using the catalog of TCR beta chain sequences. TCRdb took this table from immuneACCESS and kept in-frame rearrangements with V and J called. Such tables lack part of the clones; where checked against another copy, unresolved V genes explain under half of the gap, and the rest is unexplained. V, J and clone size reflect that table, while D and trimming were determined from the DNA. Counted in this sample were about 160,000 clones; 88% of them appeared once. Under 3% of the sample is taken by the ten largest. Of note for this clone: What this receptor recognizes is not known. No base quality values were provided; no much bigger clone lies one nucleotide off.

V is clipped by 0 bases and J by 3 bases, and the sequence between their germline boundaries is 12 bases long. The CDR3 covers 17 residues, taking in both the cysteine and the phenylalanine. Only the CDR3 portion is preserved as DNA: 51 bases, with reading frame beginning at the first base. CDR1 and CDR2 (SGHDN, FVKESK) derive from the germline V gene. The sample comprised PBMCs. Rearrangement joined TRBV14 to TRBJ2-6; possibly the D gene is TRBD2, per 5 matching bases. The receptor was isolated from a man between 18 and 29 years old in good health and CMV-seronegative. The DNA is TGTGCCAGCAGCCAAGATGAGACGGAGGTTGGGGCCAACGTCCTGACTTTC. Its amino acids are CASSQDETEVGANVLTF.